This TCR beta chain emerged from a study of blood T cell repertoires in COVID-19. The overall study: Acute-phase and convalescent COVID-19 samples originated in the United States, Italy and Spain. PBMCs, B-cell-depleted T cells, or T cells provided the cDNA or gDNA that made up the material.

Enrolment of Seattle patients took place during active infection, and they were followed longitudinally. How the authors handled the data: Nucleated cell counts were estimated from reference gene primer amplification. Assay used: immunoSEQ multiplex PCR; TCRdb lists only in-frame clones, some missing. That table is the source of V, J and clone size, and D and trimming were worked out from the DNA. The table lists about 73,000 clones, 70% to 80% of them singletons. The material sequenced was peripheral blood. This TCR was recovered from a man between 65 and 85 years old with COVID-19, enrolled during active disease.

The CDR3 nucleotides read TGCGCCAGCAGTGAGTCGTATACTAGCGGGGCCATACTTGGGAATGAGCAGTTCTTC. It encodes CASSESYTSGAILGNEQFF. This chain joins TRBV10-1 and TRBJ2-1; the match to TRBD2 covers 10 bases. Per germline, CDR1 WNHNN and CDR2 SYGVQD (reference sequence). This CDR3 has 19 residues. Trimming at V came to 0 bases and at J to 7 bases, leaving 15 bases not matched to a gene.